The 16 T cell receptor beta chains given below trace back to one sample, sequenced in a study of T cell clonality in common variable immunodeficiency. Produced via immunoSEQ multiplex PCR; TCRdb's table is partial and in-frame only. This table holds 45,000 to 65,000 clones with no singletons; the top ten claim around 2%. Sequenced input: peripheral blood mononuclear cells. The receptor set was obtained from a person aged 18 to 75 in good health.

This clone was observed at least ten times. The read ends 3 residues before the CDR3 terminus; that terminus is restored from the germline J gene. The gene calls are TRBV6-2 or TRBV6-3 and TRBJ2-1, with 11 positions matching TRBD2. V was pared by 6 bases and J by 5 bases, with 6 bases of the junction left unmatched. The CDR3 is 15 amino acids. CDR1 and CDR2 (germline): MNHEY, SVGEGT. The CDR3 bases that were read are TGTGCCAGCAGCCGACTAGCGGGGTTCAACAATGAG. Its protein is CASSRLAGFNNE. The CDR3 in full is CASSRLAGFNNEQFF.

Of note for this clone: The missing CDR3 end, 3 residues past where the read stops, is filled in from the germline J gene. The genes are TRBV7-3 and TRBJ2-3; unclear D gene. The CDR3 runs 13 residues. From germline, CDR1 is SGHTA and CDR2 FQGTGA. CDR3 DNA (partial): TGTGCCAGCAGGTATCAAGCGCAAGAGACG. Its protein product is CASRYQAQET. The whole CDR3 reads CASRYQAQETQYF.

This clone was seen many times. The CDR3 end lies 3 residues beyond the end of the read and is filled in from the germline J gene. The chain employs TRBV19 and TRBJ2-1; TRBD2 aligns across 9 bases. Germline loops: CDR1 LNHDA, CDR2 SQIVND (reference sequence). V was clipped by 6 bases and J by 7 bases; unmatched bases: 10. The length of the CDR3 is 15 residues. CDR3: CASSTIAGDGNEQFF. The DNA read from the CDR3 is TGTGCCAGTAGCACTATAGCGGGAGATGGGAATGAG.

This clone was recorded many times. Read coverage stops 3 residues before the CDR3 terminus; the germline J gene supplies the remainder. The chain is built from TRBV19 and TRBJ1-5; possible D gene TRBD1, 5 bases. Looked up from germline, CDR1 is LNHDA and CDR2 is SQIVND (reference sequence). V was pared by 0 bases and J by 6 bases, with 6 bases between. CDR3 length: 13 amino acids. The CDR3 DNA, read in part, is TGTGCCAGTAGTATAGAGGGGGGTCAGCCC. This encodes CASSIEGGQP. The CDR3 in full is CASSIEGGQPQHF.

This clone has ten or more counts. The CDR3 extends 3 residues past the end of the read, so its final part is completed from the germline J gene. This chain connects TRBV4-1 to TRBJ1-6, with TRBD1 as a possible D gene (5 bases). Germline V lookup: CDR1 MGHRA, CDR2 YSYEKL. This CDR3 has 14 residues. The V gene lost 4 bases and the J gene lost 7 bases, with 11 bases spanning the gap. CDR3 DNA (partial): TGCGCCAGCAGCCCGGGGGATAGGAATTCACCC. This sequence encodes CASSPGDRNSP. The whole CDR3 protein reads CASSPGDRNSPLHF.

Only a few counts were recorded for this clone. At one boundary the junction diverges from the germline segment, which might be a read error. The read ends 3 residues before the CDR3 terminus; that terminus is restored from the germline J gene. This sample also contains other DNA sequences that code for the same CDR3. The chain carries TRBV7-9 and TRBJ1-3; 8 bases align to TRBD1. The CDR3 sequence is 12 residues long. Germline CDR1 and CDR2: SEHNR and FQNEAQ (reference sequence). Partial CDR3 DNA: TGCGCCAGCAGCGGGACAGGAGACACA. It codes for CASSGTGDT. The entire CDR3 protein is CASSGTGDTIYF.

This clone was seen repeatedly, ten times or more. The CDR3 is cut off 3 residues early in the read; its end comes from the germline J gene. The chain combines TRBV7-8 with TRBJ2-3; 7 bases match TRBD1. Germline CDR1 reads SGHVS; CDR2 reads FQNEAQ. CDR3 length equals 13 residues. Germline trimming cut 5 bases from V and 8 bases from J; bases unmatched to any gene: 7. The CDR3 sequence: CASSPLQGTTQYF. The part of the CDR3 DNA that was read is TGTGCCAGCAGCCCCCTACAGGGGACTACG.

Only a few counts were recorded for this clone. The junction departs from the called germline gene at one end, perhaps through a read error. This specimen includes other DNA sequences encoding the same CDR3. This chain's CDR3 is CASSPQALKNTIYF. The sequenced part of the CDR3 DNA is TGTGCCAGCTCACCCCAGGCACTCAAGAACACA. The chain carries TRBV18 and TRBJ1-3; no firm D call. The read ends 3 residues before the CDR3 terminus; that terminus is restored from the germline J gene. From germline, CDR1 is KGHSH and CDR2 LQKENI. The CDR3 totals 14 residues.

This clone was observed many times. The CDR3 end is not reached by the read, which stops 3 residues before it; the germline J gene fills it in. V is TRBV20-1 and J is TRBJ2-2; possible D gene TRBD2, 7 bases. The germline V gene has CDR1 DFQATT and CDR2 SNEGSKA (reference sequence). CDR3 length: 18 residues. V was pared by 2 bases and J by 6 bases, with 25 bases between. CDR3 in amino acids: CSARPWGGPSLGSGELFF. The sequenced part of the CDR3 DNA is TGCAGTGCTAGACCATGGGGGGGGCCCTCTCTAGGTTCCGGGGAG.

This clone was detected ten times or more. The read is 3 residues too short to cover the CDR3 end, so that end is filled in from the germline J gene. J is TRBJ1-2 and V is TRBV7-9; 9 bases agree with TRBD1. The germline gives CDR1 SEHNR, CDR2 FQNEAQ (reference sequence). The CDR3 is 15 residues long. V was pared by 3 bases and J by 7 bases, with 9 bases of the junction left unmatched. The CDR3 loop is CASSFITTGQGGYTF. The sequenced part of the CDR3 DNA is TGTGCCAGCAGCTTTATTACTACGGGACAGGGTGGC.

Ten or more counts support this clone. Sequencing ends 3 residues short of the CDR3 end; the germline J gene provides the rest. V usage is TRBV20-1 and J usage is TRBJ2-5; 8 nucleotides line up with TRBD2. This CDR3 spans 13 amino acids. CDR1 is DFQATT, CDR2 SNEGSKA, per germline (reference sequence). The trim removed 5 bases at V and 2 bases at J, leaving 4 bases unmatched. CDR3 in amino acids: CSASGTRQETQYF. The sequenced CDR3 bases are TGCAGTGCTTCAGGGACTAGACAAGAGACC.

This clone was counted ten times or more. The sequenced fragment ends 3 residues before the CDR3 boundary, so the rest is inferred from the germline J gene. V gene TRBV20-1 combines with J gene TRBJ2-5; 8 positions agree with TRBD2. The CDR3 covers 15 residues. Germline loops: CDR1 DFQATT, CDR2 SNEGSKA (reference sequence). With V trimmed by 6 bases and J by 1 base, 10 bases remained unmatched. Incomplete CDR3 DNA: TGCAGTGCCCATAAGCGGGGGCGCCTCCAAGAGACC. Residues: CSAHKRGRLQET. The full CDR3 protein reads CSAHKRGRLQETQYF.

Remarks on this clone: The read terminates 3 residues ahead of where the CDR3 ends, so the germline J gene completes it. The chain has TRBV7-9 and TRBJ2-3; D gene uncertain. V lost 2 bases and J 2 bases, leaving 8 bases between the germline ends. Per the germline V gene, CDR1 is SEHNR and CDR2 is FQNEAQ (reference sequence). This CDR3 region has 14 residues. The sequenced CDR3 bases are TGTGCCAGCAGCTTAACTATCTCCACAGATACG. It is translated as CASSLTISTDT. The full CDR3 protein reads CASSLTISTDTQYF. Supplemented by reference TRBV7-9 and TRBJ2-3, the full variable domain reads DTGVSQNPRHKITKRGQNVTFRCDPISEHNRLYWYRQTLGQGPEFLTYFQNEAQLEKSRLLSDRFSAERPKGSFSTLEIQRTEQGDSAMYLCASSLTISTDTQYFGPGTRLTVL.

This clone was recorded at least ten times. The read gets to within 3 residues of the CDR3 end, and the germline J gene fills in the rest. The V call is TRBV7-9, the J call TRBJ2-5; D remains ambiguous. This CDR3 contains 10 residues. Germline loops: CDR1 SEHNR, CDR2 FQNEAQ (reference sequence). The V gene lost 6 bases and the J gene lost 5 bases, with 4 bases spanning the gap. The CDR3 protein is CASSQETQYF. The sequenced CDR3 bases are TGTGCCAGCAGTCAGGAGACC.

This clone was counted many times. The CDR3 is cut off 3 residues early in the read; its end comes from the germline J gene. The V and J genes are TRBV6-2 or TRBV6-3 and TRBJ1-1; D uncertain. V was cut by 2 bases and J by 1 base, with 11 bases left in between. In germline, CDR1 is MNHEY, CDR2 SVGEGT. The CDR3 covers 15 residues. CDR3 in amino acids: CASSYERVENTEAFF. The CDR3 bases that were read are TGTGCCAGCAGTTACGAGCGGGTGGAGAACACTGAA.

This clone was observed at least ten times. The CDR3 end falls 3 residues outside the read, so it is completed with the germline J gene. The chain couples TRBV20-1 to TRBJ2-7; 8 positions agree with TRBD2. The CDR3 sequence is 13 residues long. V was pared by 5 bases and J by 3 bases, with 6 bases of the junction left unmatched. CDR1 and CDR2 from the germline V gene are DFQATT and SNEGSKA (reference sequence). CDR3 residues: CSARSGGDYEQYF. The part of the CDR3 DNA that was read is TGCAGTGCTCGCTCGGGGGGGGACTACGAG.